The next 18 T cell receptor beta chains were all read from a single sample in a study of radiotherapy plus CTLA-4 blockade in lung cancer. The data were produced by immunoSEQ multiplex PCR, yet TCRdb's version contains in-frame clones alone and is incomplete. Of roughly 66,000 clones listed, approximately 83% are singletons. The sequencing used peripheral blood, collected from a patient treated with radiotherapy plus ipilimumab. The receptors derive from a human donor with non-small cell lung cancer who had a partial response to radiotherapy plus ipilimumab.

V is TRBV7-2 and J is TRBJ2-1, with D perhaps matching TRBD1 (6 bases). The V end was cut by 2 bases, the J end by 14 bases, with 16 bases between. CDR3 length equals 13 residues. The germline V gene encodes CDR1 SGHTA and CDR2 FQGNSA. The CDR3 is CASSLTLRGQKFF. In DNA form, the CDR3 reads TGTGCCAGCAGCTTAACGTTACGAGGACAGAAGTTCTTC.

V is TRBV28 and J is TRBJ2-7; the D gene is possibly TRBD2 (5 bases). Per germline, CDR1 MDHEN and CDR2 SYDVKM. There are 14 residues in the CDR3. V was shortened by 6 bases and J by 5 bases, with 17 bases between the two germline ends. Here the CDR3 reads CASSSPQRRNEQYF. The CDR3 coding sequence is TGTGCCAGCAGCTCCCCTCAACGGAGGAACGAGCAGTACTTC.

CDR3 in amino acids: CSANPGNEQYF. In DNA form, the CDR3 reads TGCAGTGCTAACCCAGGGAACGAGCAGTACTTC. This sequence joins TRBV20-1 and TRBJ2-7, with D possibly matching TRBD1 (5 bases). This CDR3 is 11 amino acids long. The V and J ends lost 4 bases and 5 bases respectively, with 9 bases between them. Germline V gene sequence: CDR1 DFQATT, CDR2 SNEGSKA (reference sequence).

The chain combines TRBV2 with TRBJ2-7; TRBD2 matches 11 bases. Germline CDR1 is SNHLY and CDR2 is FYNNEI. V dropped 5 bases and J dropped 1; count of bases not matched to a gene: 7. This CDR3 spans 16 amino acids. The CDR3 spells CASSPGLAVLSYEQYF. The CDR3 bases are TGTGCCAGCAGTCCGGGACTAGCGGTGCTATCCTACGAGCAGTACTTC.

Regarding this clone: The sample has other DNA sequences that encode this CDR3 too. The genes are TRBV10-1 and TRBJ2-7; 7 bases match TRBD2. The CDR3 has 14 amino acids. V was clipped by 3 bases and J by 1 base; unmatched bases: 3. Germline CDR1 is WNHNN and CDR2 is SYGVQD (reference sequence). DNA of the CDR3: TGCGCCAGCAGTGACCAGCGGGGTTCCTACGAGCAGTACTTC. Its protein product is CASSDQRGSYEQYF.

The gene calls are TRBV7-9 and TRBJ2-1; 10 positions agree with TRBD1. The length of the CDR3 is 14 residues. Germline CDR1 reads SEHNR; CDR2 reads FQNEAQ (reference sequence). The ends lost 4 bases at V and 6 bases at J; junction bases unmatched: 3. CDR3 DNA sequence: TGTGCCAGCAGCTCGGACAGGGGGGGCAATGAGCAGTTCTTC. As protein: CASSSDRGGNEQFF.

This chain joins TRBV27 and TRBJ1-2; TRBD1 might be the D (5 bases). V dropped 3 bases and J dropped 4 bases, with 9 bases sitting between them. CDR3 length: 13 amino acids. CDR1 and CDR2 from the germline V gene are MNHEY and SMNVEV (reference sequence). The CDR3 bases are TGTGCCAGCAGTTTCAGGGCATCCTATGGCTACACCTTC. Amino acids: CASSFRASYGYTF.

The chain recombines TRBV18 with TRBJ2-4; TRBD1 matches at 7 bases. The germline gives CDR1 KGHSH, CDR2 LQKENI. The CDR3 totals 15 residues. V gave up 4 bases and J gave up 1 base; unmatched junction bases: 4. CDR3 DNA sequence: TGTGCCAGCTCACGACAACAGGGGGCCAAAAACATTCAGTACTTC. The encoded protein is CASSRQQGAKNIQYF.

The gene calls are TRBV7-9 and TRBJ2-5; a weak D match, TRBD1 (6 bases). The DNA end is more similar to TRBJ2-7, so the J call may be wrong. The length of the CDR3 is 14 residues. Per the germline V gene, CDR1 is SEHNR and CDR2 is FQNEAQ (reference sequence). The CDR3 coding sequence is TGTGCCAGCAGCCCCAGGGGCGGCCCCTACGAGCAGTACTTC. Its translation is CASSPRGGPYEQYF.

This clone was observed a few times. This chain connects TRBV5-8 to TRBJ2-7; TRBD2 agrees at 7 bases. The CDR3 loop spans 13 amino acids. From germline, CDR1 is SGHTS and CDR2 YDEGEE. J lost 4 bases, V lost 7 bases, and 8 bases had no gene match. As DNA, the CDR3 is TGTGCCAGCGGAAAGGGACTAAGATACGAGCAGTACTTC. It translates to CASGKGLRYEQYF.

This clone was seen a few times. The chain is built from TRBV30 and TRBJ1-3, with 9 nucleotides matching TRBD1. Trimming took 0 bases from V and 4 from J; bases not matched to a gene: 4. Looked up from germline, CDR1 is GTSNPN and CDR2 is SVGIG (reference sequence). There are 15 residues in the CDR3. CDR3: CAWSVQGAGGNTIYF. The CDR3 DNA sequence: TGTGCCTGGAGTGTACAGGGGGCGGGCGGAAACACCATATATTTT.

The chain carries TRBV11-2 and TRBJ2-7; the D gene is possibly TRBD2 (6 bases). V dropped 1 base and J dropped 3 bases, with 16 bases sitting between them. The length of the CDR3 is 16 residues. Germline CDR1 SGHAT, CDR2 FQNNGV. The CDR3 protein is CASSLVGVGGNYEQYF. The DNA for the CDR3 is TGTGCCAGCAGCTTAGTTGGCGTCGGCGGGAACTACGAGCAGTACTTC.

The chain has TRBV6-5 and TRBJ2-3; the match to TRBD2 covers 8 bases. V was pared by 6 bases and J by 7 bases, with 3 bases of the junction left unmatched. CDR3 length: 12 amino acids. Germline-derived CDR1 and CDR2 are MNHEY and SVGAGI. CDR3 loop: CASRSSGYTQYF. The CDR3 nucleotides read TGTGCCAGCAGATCTAGCGGGTATACGCAGTATTTT.

Only a few counts were recorded for this clone. The gene calls are TRBV28 and TRBJ1-2; 7 positions match TRBD1. Germline V lookup: CDR1 MDHEN, CDR2 SYDVKM. V lost 10 bases to trimming and J lost 8 bases; unmatched junction nucleotides: 16. CDR3 length: 14 amino acids. CDR3 DNA: TGTGCCACCCACACCAATAACTACAGGGGAGGCTACACCTTC. The encoded protein is CATHTNNYRGGYTF.

The gene calls are TRBV6-5 and TRBJ2-3; D is unclear. The CDR3 totals 15 residues. The germline gives CDR1 MNHEY, CDR2 SVGAGI. Trimming removed 5 bases at V and 2 bases at J, with 14 bases between. CDR3 protein: CASSPSGAVTDTQYF. The CDR3 DNA sequence: TGTGCCAGCAGTCCTTCCGGAGCTGTCACAGATACGCAGTATTTT.

The CDR3 DNA follows: TGCAGTGCGAGCGGAGGGTCCGAGCAGTACTTC. Translated, it gives CSASGGSEQYF. V gene TRBV20-1 combines with J gene TRBJ2-7, with D tentatively TRBD2 (6 bases). The CDR3 runs 11 residues. Trimming removed 6 bases from V and 6 bases from J, with 12 bases in between. Germline values: CDR1 DFQATT, CDR2 SNEGSKA (reference sequence).

On this clone itself: Other DNA sequences within the sample encode an identical CDR3. This chain uses TRBV5-1 with TRBJ2-1; TRBD1 matches 7 bases. Trimming took 0 bases from V and 2 from J; bases not matched to a gene: 2. The CDR3 runs 15 residues. The V gene's germline CDR1 is SGHRS and CDR2 YFSETQ. CDR3 sequence reads: CASSLAGGAYNEQFF. The CDR3, as DNA: TGCGCCAGCAGCTTGGCAGGGGGTGCCTACAATGAGCAGTTCTTC. Drawing the rest from reference TRBV5-1 and TRBJ2-1, the complete variable domain is KAGVTQTPRYLIKTRGQQVTLSCSPISGHRSVSWYQQTPGQGLQFLFEYFSETQRNKGNFPGRFSGRQFSNSRSEMNVSTLELGDSALYLCASSLAGGAYNEQFFGPGTRLTVL.

This chain connects TRBV2 to TRBJ2-2; the D gene is possibly TRBD1 (5 bases). The CDR3 loop spans 15 amino acids. The V end was cut by 7 bases, the J end by 2 bases, with 14 bases between. In germline, CDR1 is SNHLY, CDR2 FYNNEI. The CDR3 DNA reads TGTGCCAGCAAGGGGCAGCTCATAAACACCGGGGAGCTGTTTTTT. This encodes CASKGQLINTGELFF.